This TCR beta chain was profiled in a study of blood T cell repertoires in COVID-19. The CDR3 runs 14 residues. Germline-derived CDR1 and CDR2 are MNHEY and SVGAGI. Trimming at V came to 6 bases and at J to 3 bases, leaving 4 bases not matched to a gene. Here immunoSEQ multiplex PCR was the method, and the copy in TCRdb shows in-frame clones only, minus some. The table lists about 160,000 clones, approximately 87% of them singletons. The chain uses TRBV6-5 and TRBJ1-2; TRBD1 matches 10 bases. The origin of this receptor is a woman between 65 and 79 years old with COVID-19, enrolled during active disease. Input material: peripheral blood. The CDR3 protein is CASRPGTGDYGYTF. DNA for the CDR3: TGTGCCAGCAGACCTGGGACAGGGGACTATGGCTACACCTTC.